These 9 T cell receptor beta chains came from one sample sequenced in a study of T cell responses to AZD1222 COVID-19 vaccine. Assay: immunoSEQ multiplex PCR; the TCRdb copy retains only in-frame clones and omits some. The sample holds 150,000 to 200,000 clones; around 90% are singletons and the top ten take more than 4%. Sequenced here: peripheral blood, sampled 28 days after the second dose of the MenACWY control vaccine. The receptor source for this set is an adult who received the MenACWY meningococcal vaccine as a control.

The V and J genes are TRBV5-4 and TRBJ2-7; 7 bases are a match to TRBD1. Germline V gene sequence: CDR1 SGHNT, CDR2 YYREEE (reference sequence). The CDR3 totals 12 residues. The V segment lost 4 bases and the J segment 7 bases; nucleotides outside the gene matches: 5. CDR3 bases: TGTGCCAGCAGCCGACAGGGTTGGGAGCAGTACTTC. Its protein product is CASSRQGWEQYF.

The V and J genes are TRBV12-3 or TRBV12-4 and TRBJ1-2; the D gene is possibly TRBD1 (6 bases). V lost 5 bases to trimming and J lost 4 bases, with 11 bases between them. The CDR3 has 13 residues. CDR3 in amino acids: CASSPDRFYGYTF. DNA for the CDR3: TGTGCCAGCAGTCCGGACAGATTCTATGGCTACACCTTC.

This sequence joins TRBV9 and TRBJ2-5, with D perhaps TRBD2 (6 bases). The length of the CDR3 is 15 residues. The V end was cut by 2 bases, the J end by 2 bases, with 13 bases between. Germline V gene data show CDR1 as SGDLS and CDR2 as YYNGEE. CDR3 in amino acids: CASSVLGLIQETQYF. The CDR3 DNA sequence: TGTGCCAGCAGCGTTCTGGGACTTATACAAGAGACCCAGTACTTC.

The J gene is TRBJ2-2, the V gene TRBV29-1, with a tentative D call TRBD2 (5 bases). CDR1 SQVTM and CDR2 ANQGSEA come from the germline V gene. The CDR3 runs to 15 residues. V lost 5 bases and J 1 base, leaving 14 bases between the germline ends. CDR3 nucleotide sequence: TGCAGCGTTCTGGGTCGAGGGTTGAACACCGGGGAGCTGTTTTTT. It encodes CSVLGRGLNTGELFF.

The chain links TRBV30 to TRBJ2-7; 14 bases are shared with TRBD2. Losses at the gene ends were 4 bases for V and 2 bases for J; bases not matched to a gene: 7. Germline CDR1 GTSNPN, CDR2 SVGIG (reference sequence). The CDR3 contains 16 residues. The CDR3 nucleotides are TGTGCCTGGAAGGGACTAGCGGGAGCTGAGCCCTACGAGCAGTACTTC. It encodes CAWKGLAGAEPYEQYF.

The chain uses TRBV21-1 and TRBJ2-1; TRBD2 is taken as the D call from the table, unchecked against the DNA. TRBV21-1 counts as a pseudogene. The CDR3 contains 15 residues. The CDR3 sequence is CASSGRDLSYNEQFF. In DNA form, the CDR3 reads TGTGCCAGCAGCGGCCGGGACTTATCCTACAATGAGCAGTTCTTC.

This clone has a handful of counts. This chain links TRBV10-1 with TRBJ1-2, with D possibly being TRBD1 (6 bases). The CDR3 is made up of 13 amino acids. Deletions cut 5 bases from V and 6 bases from J, with 13 bases between. Germline CDR1 reads WNHNN; CDR2 reads SYGVQD (reference sequence). The CDR3 bases are TGCGCCAGCAGTCCGGACGGGGGGCATGGCTACACCTTC. It encodes CASSPDGGHGYTF.

Only a few counts were recorded for this clone. The CDR3 sequence is CASSLGTRSKNEQYF. In DNA form, the CDR3 reads TGTGCCAGCAGCTTGGGGACTAGAAGCAAGAACGAGCAGTACTTC. The gene calls are TRBV5-4 and TRBJ2-7; 7 nucleotides agree with TRBD2. The CDR3 covers 15 residues. The germline CDR1 and CDR2 sequences are SGHNT and YYREEE (reference sequence). The junction had 8 bases not matched to a gene; V was cut back by 0 bases and J by 5 bases. Drawing the rest from reference TRBV5-4 and TRBJ2-7, the complete variable domain is ETGVTQSPTHLIKTRGQQVTLRCSSQSGHNTVSWYQQALGQGPQFIFQYYREEENGRGNFPPRFSGLQFPNYSSELNVNALELDDSALYLCASSLGTRSKNEQYFGPGTRLTVT.

The chain couples TRBV28 to TRBJ1-4, with D perhaps matching TRBD1 (6 bases). Germline V CDR1 and CDR2: MDHEN, SYDVKM. V was pared by 2 bases and J by 1 base, with 14 bases between. This CDR3 is built from 17 residues. The CDR3 protein is CASSLKGVGGTNEKLFF. CDR3 bases: TGTGCCAGCAGTTTAAAAGGGGTAGGGGGAACTAATGAAAAACTGTTTTTT.